This is a list of T cell receptor beta chains from one sample in a study of molecular identifiers for immune sequencing clone quantification. TCRdb reprocessed the PCR reads via MiXCR and lists one record per CDR3 protein. The sample lists roughly 300,000 distinct CDR3 sequences, roughly a quarter occurring once. The sample comprised naive CD8+ T cells from blood, with Jurkat cell RNA spiked in. These receptors originate from a human donor in good health. Some libraries in this study had Jurkat cell RNA spiked in. CDR3s include the opening cysteine and the closing phenylalanine or tryptophan. The order of the fields is J gene, V gene, clone size, D gene, CDR3 DNA, CDR3 protein. D genes are given only for firm matches. Clone size, where shown, is once, few, many, or a class for clones that have expanded.

j_call: TRBJ1-5; v_call: TRBV28; clone_size: many; d_call: -; cdr3_nt: TGTGCCACCCCCCGGGCTCCAAGCAATCAGCCCCAGCATTTT; cdr3_aa: CATPRAPSNQPQHF
j_call: TRBJ2-5; v_call: TRBV27; clone_size: many; d_call: TRBD2; cdr3_nt: TGTGCCAGCACGGACAAACTAGCGGGAGGTGAAGAGACCCAGTACTTC; cdr3_aa: CASTDKLAGGEETQYF
j_call: TRBJ2-1; v_call: TRBV4-3; clone_size: many; d_call: TRBD1; cdr3_nt: TGCGCCAGCAGCCAGGACAGGGGCTCCTACAATGAGCAGTTCTTC; cdr3_aa: CASSQDRGSYNEQFF
j_call: TRBJ2-7; v_call: TRBV19; clone_size: -; d_call: -; cdr3_nt: TGTGCCAGTAGTATGGGGACCTACGAGCAGTACTTC; cdr3_aa: CASSMGTYEQYF
j_call: TRBJ2-5; v_call: TRBV4-1; clone_size: -; d_call: -; cdr3_nt: TGCGCCAGCAGCCAAGCCTCCCAGTACCAAGAGACCCAGTACTTC; cdr3_aa: CASSQASQYQETQYF
j_call: TRBJ2-7; v_call: TRBV4-1; clone_size: -; d_call: TRBD2; cdr3_nt: TGCGCCAGCAGCCAAGTGGGCCTAGCGGGGGGGCTCGAGCAGTACTTC; cdr3_aa: CASSQVGLAGGLEQYF
j_call: TRBJ2-2; v_call: TRBV6-2/TRBV6-3; clone_size: once; d_call: -; cdr3_nt: TGTGCCGGCAGTTATTCGGCAGACAACACCGGGGAGCTGTTTTTT; cdr3_aa: CAGSYSADNTGELFF
j_call: TRBJ2-3; v_call: TRBV29-1; clone_size: many; d_call: -; cdr3_nt: TGCAGCGTTGAAGACGGGGGAGATACGCAGTATTTT; cdr3_aa: CSVEDGGDTQYF
j_call: TRBJ2-3; v_call: TRBV9; clone_size: -; d_call: -; cdr3_nt: TGTGCCAGCAGCGCTAATACCGCTCCGCCGTATTTT; cdr3_aa: CASSANTAPPYF
j_call: TRBJ1-3; v_call: TRBV14; clone_size: few; d_call: -; cdr3_nt: TGTGCCAGCAGCCCTACCCAGGGACCCTCTGGAAACACCATATATTTT; cdr3_aa: CASSPTQGPSGNTIYF
j_call: TRBJ1-1; v_call: TRBV12-5; clone_size: -; d_call: TRBD1; cdr3_nt: TGTGCTAGTGGTTTGGTGGGACAGGGGTCGGGTGAAGCTTTCTTT; cdr3_aa: CASGLVGQGSGEAFF
j_call: TRBJ2-7; v_call: TRBV29-1; clone_size: -; d_call: -; cdr3_nt: TGCAGCGTTGAAGGGACAGCGAAATACGAGCAGTACTTC; cdr3_aa: CSVEGTAKYEQYF
j_call: TRBJ2-3; v_call: TRBV12-3/TRBV12-4; clone_size: many; d_call: TRBD2; cdr3_nt: TGTGCCAGCAGTTCTAGCGGGGGGGCCACAGATACGCAGTATTTT; cdr3_aa: CASSSSGGATDTQYF
j_call: TRBJ2-7; v_call: TRBV7-6; clone_size: -; d_call: TRBD2; cdr3_nt: TGTGCCAGCAGCACCGGGACTAGTCTGGGCGAGCAGTACTTC; cdr3_aa: CASSTGTSLGEQYF
j_call: TRBJ2-3; v_call: TRBV20-1; clone_size: few; d_call: -; cdr3_nt: TGCAGTGCTAGAGATAAAGGGGCAGATACGCAGTATTTT; cdr3_aa: CSARDKGADTQYF
j_call: TRBJ2-3; v_call: TRBV28; clone_size: many; d_call: TRBD2; cdr3_nt: TGTGCCAGCAGTATCCTCGTAGCGGGAGGGCCCACAGATACGCAGTATTTT; cdr3_aa: CASSILVAGGPTDTQYF
j_call: TRBJ1-4; v_call: TRBV7-2; clone_size: -; d_call: -; cdr3_nt: TGTGCCAGCAGCTTAGTTTCCGGGTTCTACGGAAAACTGTTTTTT; cdr3_aa: CASSLVSGFYGKLFF
j_call: TRBJ1-1; v_call: TRBV3-1; clone_size: -; d_call: TRBD1; cdr3_nt: TGTGCCAGCAGCCAACCTAGGACAGGGCGGACTGAAGCTTTCTTT; cdr3_aa: CASSQPRTGRTEAFF
j_call: TRBJ2-3; v_call: TRBV12-3/TRBV12-4; clone_size: many; d_call: -; cdr3_nt: TGTGCCAGCAGTCCTTCAGGGTACACAGATACGCAGTATTTT; cdr3_aa: CASSPSGYTDTQYF
j_call: TRBJ2-3; v_call: TRBV11-2; clone_size: -; d_call: -; cdr3_nt: TGTGCCAGCAGCTTAGCAGGGGGGCTGGTAGATACGCAGTATTTT; cdr3_aa: CASSLAGGLVDTQYF
j_call: TRBJ2-2; v_call: TRBV28; clone_size: -; d_call: TRBD1; cdr3_nt: TGTGCCAGCAGTTACGGGACAGGACTTATCACCGGGGAGCTGTTTTTT; cdr3_aa: CASSYGTGLITGELFF
j_call: TRBJ2-7; v_call: TRBV28; clone_size: -; d_call: TRBD1; cdr3_nt: TGTGCCAGCAGTTCACGCCGGGACAGGGGGCTTGGCGAGCAGTACTTC; cdr3_aa: CASSSRRDRGLGEQYF
j_call: TRBJ1-1; v_call: TRBV6-2/TRBV6-3; clone_size: -; d_call: TRBD1; cdr3_nt: TGTGCCATTTGGACAGGGGGCCACACTGAAGCTTTCTTT; cdr3_aa: CAIWTGGHTEAFF
j_call: TRBJ2-2; v_call: TRBV9; clone_size: many; d_call: -; cdr3_nt: TGTGCCAGCAGCGTAGCAGTGACGCTAGCGAACACCGGGGAGCTGTTTTTT; cdr3_aa: CASSVAVTLANTGELFF
j_call: TRBJ1-5; v_call: TRBV7-9; clone_size: -; d_call: -; cdr3_nt: TGTGCCAGCAGCCCAGGGTTCCACAGCAATCAGCCCCAGCATTTT; cdr3_aa: CASSPGFHSNQPQHF
j_call: TRBJ2-3; v_call: TRBV28; clone_size: -; d_call: TRBD2; cdr3_nt: TGTGCCAGTACTAGCGGGAGTGTAGATACGCAGTATTTT; cdr3_aa: CASTSGSVDTQYF